The T cell receptor beta chain described here comes from a study of tumor-infiltrating lymphocytes in primary liver carcinoma. Turning to this clonotype: At one end, the junction sequence differs from germline, possibly due to a read error.

Each 20-30 mg portion of unsorted bulk tissue served as the source for co-extraction of RNA and DNA. Enrolled patients were chronically infected with HBV and treatment-naive. CDR3 size: 15 residues. From germline, CDR1 is LGHNA and CDR2 YSLEER. cDNA specific to TCR beta was made from around 450 ng of total RNA, with a constant-region primer employed for priming. Library construction for TCR beta comprised three nested multiplex PCR rounds performed with slightly modified ARM-PCR. The first two PCR rounds, nine to ten cycles each, used TRBV1-TRBV30 forward primers and a C-beta reverse primer. Each CDR3 protein gets one entry after TCRdb re-called the multiplex PCR reads with MiXCR. The sample carries 150,000 to 200,000 distinct CDR3 sequences, around four fifths recorded once.

The TCR originated in a man aged 40-50 years with primary liver carcinoma and hepatitis B virus infection. Sequencing was carried out using tumor tissue from primary liver carcinoma. This chain uses TRBV4-3 with TRBJ1-2; no definite D call. CDR3 sequence (DNA): TGTGCCAGTAGCCAAGCGGGAGAGGGTAACTATGGCTACACCTTC. This gives the protein CASSQAGEGNYGYTF.